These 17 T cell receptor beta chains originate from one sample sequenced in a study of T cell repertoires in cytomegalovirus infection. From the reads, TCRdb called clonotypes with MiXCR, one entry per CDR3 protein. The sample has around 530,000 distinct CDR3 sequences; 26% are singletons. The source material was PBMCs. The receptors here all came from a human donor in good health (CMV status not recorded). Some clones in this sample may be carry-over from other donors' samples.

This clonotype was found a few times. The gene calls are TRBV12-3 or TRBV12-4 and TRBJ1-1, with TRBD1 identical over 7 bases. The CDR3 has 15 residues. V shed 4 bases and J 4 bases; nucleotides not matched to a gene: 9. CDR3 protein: CASSSLTGAGTEAFF. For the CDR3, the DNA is TGTGCCAGCAGTTCTCTCACAGGGGCTGGCACTGAAGCTTTCTTT.

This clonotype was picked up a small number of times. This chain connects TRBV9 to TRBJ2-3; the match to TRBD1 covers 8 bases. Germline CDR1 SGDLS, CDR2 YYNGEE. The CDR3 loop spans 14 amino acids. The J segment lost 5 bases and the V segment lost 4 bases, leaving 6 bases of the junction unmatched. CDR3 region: CASSPRGQGDTQYF. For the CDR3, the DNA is TGTGCCAGCAGCCCCAGAGGACAGGGAGATACGCAGTATTTT.

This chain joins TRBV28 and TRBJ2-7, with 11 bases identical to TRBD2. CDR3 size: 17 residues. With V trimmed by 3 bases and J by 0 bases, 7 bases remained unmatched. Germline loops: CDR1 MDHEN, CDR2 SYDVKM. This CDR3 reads CASSLPRLAGSSYEQYF. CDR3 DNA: TGTGCCAGCAGTTTGCCCAGACTAGCGGGGAGCTCCTACGAGCAGTACTTC.

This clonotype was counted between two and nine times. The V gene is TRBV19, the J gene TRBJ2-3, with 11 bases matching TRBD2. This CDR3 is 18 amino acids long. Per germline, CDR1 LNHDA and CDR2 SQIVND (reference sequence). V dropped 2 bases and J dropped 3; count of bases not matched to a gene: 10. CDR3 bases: TGTGCCAGTAGTATAAGAGGATCCCTAGCGGGAGGTACAGATACGCAGTATTTT. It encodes CASSIRGSLAGGTDTQYF.

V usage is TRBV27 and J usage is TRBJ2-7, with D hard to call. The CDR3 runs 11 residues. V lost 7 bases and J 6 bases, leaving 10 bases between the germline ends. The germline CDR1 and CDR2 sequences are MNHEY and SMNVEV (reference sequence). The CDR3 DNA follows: TGTGCCAGCACCAACATGGGCGAGCAGTACTTC. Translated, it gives CASTNMGEQYF.

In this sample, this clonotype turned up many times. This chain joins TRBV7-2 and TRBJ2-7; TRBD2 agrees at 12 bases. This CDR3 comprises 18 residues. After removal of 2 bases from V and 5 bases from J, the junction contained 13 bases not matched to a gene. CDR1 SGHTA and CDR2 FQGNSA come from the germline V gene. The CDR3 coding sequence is TGTGCCAGCAGCTTAAGGACTAGCGGGATGAATTTCCCCCACGAGCAGTACTTC. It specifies CASSLRTSGMNFPHEQYF.

For the CDR3, the DNA is TGTGCCAGCAGTTTGACAGGGTATTCCTATGGCTACACCTTC. Amino acid sequence: CASSLTGYSYGYTF. The chain combines TRBV27 with TRBJ1-2; 7 bases are shared with TRBD1. This CDR3 comprises 14 residues. V shed 3 bases and J 4 bases; nucleotides not matched to a gene: 5. The germline V gene encodes CDR1 MNHEY and CDR2 SMNVEV (reference sequence).

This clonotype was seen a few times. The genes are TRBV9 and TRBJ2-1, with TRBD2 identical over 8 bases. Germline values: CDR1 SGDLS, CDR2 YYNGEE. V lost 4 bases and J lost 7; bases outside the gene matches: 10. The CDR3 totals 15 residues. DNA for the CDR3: TGTGCCAGCAGCCCCATGGCGGGAGGTTTTAATGAGCAGTTCTTC. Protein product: CASSPMAGGFNEQFF.

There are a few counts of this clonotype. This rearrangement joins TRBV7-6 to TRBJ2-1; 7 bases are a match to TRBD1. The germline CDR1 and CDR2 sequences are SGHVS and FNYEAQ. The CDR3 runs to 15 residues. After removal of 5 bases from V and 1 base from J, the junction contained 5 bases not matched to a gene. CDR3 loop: CASSRGQASYNEQFF. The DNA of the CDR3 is TGTGCCAGCAGCCGCGGACAGGCATCCTACAATGAGCAGTTCTTC.

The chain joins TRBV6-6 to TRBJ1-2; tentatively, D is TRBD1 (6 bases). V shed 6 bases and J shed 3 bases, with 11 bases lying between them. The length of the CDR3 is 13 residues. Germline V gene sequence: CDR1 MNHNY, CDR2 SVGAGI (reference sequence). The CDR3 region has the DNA TGTGCCAGCAGCGGACAGACTGACTATGGCTACACCTTC. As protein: CASSGQTDYGYTF.

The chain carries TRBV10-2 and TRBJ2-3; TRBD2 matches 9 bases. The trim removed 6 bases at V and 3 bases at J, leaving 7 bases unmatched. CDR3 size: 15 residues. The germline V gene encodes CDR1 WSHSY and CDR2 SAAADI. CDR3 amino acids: CASRPGLAITDTQYF. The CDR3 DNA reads TGCGCCAGCAGACCTGGACTAGCGATAACAGATACGCAGTATTTT.

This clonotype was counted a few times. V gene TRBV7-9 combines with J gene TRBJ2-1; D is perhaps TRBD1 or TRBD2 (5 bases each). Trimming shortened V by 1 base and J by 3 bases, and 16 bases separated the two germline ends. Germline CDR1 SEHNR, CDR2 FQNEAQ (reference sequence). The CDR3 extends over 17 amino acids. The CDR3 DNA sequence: TGTGCCAGCAGCTTAGTAATCGGGGCAGCTAACTACAATGAGCAGTTCTTC. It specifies CASSLVIGAANYNEQFF.

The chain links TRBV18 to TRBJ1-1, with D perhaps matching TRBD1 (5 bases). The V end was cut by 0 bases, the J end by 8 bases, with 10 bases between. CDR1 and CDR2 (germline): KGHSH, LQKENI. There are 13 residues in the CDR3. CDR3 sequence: CASSPPGAGEAFF. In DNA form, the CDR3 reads TGTGCCAGCTCACCACCCGGCGCAGGGGAAGCTTTCTTT.

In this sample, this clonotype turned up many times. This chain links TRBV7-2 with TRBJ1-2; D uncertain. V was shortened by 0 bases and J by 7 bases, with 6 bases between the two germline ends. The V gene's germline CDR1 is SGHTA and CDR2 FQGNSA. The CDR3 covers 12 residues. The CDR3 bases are TGTGCCAGCAGCTTAGCGTGGGGTGGCTACACCTTC. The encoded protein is CASSLAWGGYTF.

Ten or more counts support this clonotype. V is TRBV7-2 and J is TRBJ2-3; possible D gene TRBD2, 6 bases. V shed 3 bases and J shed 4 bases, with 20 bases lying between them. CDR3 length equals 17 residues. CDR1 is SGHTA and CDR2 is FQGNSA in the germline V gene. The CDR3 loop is CASSLAYYPGGADTQYF. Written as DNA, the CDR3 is TGTGCCAGCAGCTTGGCGTATTACCCTGGAGGGGCAGATACGCAGTATTTT.

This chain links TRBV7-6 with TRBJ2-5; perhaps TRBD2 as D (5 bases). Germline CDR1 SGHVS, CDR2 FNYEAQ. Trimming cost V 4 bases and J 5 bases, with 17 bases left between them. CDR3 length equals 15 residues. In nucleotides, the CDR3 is TGTGCCAGCAGCTCTAGCACCGATGGGATGGAGACCCAGTACTTC. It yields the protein CASSSSTDGMETQYF.

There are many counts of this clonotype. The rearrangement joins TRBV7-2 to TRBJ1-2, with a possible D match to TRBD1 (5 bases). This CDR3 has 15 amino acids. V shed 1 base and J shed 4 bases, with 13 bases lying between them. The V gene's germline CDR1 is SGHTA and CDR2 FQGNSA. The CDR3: CASSLDVRAGYGYTF. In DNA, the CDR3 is TGTGCCAGCAGCTTAGACGTCAGGGCAGGCTATGGCTACACCTTC.